The entry below gives a single T cell receptor (beta chain) sequence along with its context. This sample is drawn from a study of CD8 T cells in Susac syndrome. V was pared by 1 base and J by 3 bases, with 4 bases between. The CDR3 is 12 amino acids. In germline, CDR1 is LNHNV, CDR2 YYDKDF (reference sequence). RNA totalling roughly 0.5 to 1 ug underwent reverse transcription with random hexamers. The amplification used immunoSEQ multiplex PCR on TCR beta CDR3; it spanned 54 Vbeta and 13 Jbeta. Via MiXCR, TCRdb re-called the immunoSEQ multiplex PCR reads, giving one row per CDR3 protein. The table shows a few hundred thousand distinct CDR3 sequences, with approximately 85% occurring only once.

Sequenced: CD8+ T cells from PBMCs. This sequence joins TRBV15 and TRBJ2-7; D unresolved. The sequence was collected from a human donor with multiple sclerosis. The CDR3 reads CATSRGDYEQYF. For the CDR3, the DNA is TGTGCCACCAGCAGAGGGGACTACGAGCAGTACTTC.